Sequencing of this T cell receptor beta chain was carried out in a study of response to subunit inactivated influenza vaccine. Findings of the study overall: The authors proposed limited new T cell recruitment per seasonal influenza vaccination.

Germline V gives CDR1 SGHVS, CDR2 FQNEAQ. The CDR3 has 14 amino acids. Unmatched junction bases numbered 4, after V lost 6 bases and J lost 0 bases. Each CDR3 protein is one row after TCRdb ran MiXCR on the RT-PCR reads. This sample carries about 180,000 distinct CDR3 sequences, approximately 9.2% of them seen once, and the ten largest clones take roughly a tenth. In regard to this clonotype: Its antigen is unknown.

This receptor was obtained from a man in his fifties who received an inactivated influenza vaccine. Here the sequenced sample was non-naive T cells sorted from PBMCs, taken on the day of vaccination. J is TRBJ1-1 and V is TRBV7-8; TRBD1 matches at 7 bases. The CDR3 sequence is CASRKGQLNTEAFF. DNA of the CDR3: TGTGCCAGCAGAAAGGGACAGCTGAACACTGAAGCTTTCTTT.